Sequencing of this T cell receptor (beta chain) was carried out in a study of naive CD8 T cells in extremely preterm neonates. Method: immunoSEQ multiplex PCR; TCRdb's copy keeps in-frame clones and lacks some. Of about 4,200 clones in the sample, less than 98% were seen once. This CDR3 is 15 amino acids long. Germline CDR1 reads MDHEN; CDR2 reads SYDVKM. The trim removed 3 bases at V and 6 bases at J, leaving 10 bases unmatched. Blood donors were healthy children aged 16-56 months and healthy nonsmoking adults. V and J are TRBV28 and TRBJ1-2, with 7 bases lining up with TRBD1. Sequenced material: naive CD8+ T cells from blood. The clonotype was recovered from a human donor in good health. This CDR3 is CASSFDRDSVDGYTF. CDR3 nucleotides: TGTGCCAGCAGTTTCGACCGGGACAGTGTCGATGGCTACACCTTC.